This TCR beta chain was retrieved from a study of shared clonotypes between healthy human individuals. For the study at large: A donor's plate count was three for CD4 naive and three for CD4 memory; CD8 naive had two and CD8 memory one.

The naive CD8 fraction comprised CD45RO-negative cells positively selected for CCR7 and excluded terminally differentiated effector memory CD45RA+ cells. Comment on this clone: Its specificity is unknown.

Germline V gene data show CDR1 as MNHEY and CDR2 as SVGAGI. V lost 5 bases, J lost 6 bases, and 7 bases lay in between. CDR3 length equals 12 residues. General observations from the study: What rarefaction showed was incomplete sorted-subset sequencing despite large depth. Larger estimated richness was generally seen in naive subsets than in memory subsets. Apart from blood, nothing was sampled; tissue repertoires likely differ.

Sequencing was performed with immunoSEQ multiplex PCR; in TCRdb, only in-frame clones are kept and a portion is missing. The sample includes millions of clones, about 94% seen only once; the top ten take about 1.1%. The TCR was taken from a young man in good health. This chain connects TRBV6-5 to TRBJ2-2; D is possibly TRBD1 (5 bases). The sequencing sample was made of naive CD8+ T cells sorted from blood. The DNA of the CDR3 is TGTGCCAGCAGTGCACAGGCCGGGGAGCTGTTTTTT. Amino acids: CASSAQAGELFF.